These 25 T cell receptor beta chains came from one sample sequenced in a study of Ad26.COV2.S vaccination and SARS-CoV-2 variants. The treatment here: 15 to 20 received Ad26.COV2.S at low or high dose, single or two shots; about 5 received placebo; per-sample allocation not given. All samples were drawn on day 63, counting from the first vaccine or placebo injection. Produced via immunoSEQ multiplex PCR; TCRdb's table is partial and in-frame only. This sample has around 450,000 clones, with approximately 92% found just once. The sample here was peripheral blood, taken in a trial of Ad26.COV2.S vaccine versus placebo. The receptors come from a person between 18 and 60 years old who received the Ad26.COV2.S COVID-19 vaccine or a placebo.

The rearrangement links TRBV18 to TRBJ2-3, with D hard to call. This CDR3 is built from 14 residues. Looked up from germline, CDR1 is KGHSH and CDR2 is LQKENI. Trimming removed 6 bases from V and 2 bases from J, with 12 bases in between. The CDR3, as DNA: TGTGCCAGCTCCCTGGCGACAACCACAGATACGCAGTATTTT. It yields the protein CASSLATTTDTQYF.

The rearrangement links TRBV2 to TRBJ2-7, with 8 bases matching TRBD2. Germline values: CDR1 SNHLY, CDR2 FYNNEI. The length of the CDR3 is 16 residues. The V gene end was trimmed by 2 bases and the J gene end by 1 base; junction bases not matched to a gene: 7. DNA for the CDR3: TGTGCCAGCAGTGAAAGTCTAGCGGGTAATTCCTACGAGCAGTACGTC. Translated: CASSESLAGNSYEQYV.

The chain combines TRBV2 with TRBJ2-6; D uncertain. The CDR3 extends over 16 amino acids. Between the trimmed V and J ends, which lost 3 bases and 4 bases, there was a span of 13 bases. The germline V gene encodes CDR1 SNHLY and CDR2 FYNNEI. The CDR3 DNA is TGTGCCAGCAGTGATCCGAATAGCACGGGGGCCAACGTCCTGACTTTC. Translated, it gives CASSDPNSTGANVLTF.

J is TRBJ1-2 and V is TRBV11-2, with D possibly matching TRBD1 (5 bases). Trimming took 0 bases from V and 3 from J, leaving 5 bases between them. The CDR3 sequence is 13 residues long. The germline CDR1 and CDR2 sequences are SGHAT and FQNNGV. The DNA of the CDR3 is TGTGCCAGCAGCTTAGAACAGGACTATGGCTACACCTTC. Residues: CASSLEQDYGYTF.

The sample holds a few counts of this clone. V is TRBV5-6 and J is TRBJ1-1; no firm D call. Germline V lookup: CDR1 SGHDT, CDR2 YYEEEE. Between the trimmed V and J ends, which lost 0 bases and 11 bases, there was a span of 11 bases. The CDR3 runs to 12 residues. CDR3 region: CASSLGGLGAFF. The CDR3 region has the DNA TGTGCCAGCAGCTTGGGAGGGTTGGGCGCTTTCTTT.

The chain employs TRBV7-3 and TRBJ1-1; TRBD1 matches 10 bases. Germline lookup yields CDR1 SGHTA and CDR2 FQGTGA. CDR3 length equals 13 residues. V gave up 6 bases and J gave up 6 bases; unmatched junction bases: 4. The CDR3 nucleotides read TGTGCCAGCAGTTACGGGACAGGGGCTGAAGCTTTCTTT. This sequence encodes CASSYGTGAEAFF.

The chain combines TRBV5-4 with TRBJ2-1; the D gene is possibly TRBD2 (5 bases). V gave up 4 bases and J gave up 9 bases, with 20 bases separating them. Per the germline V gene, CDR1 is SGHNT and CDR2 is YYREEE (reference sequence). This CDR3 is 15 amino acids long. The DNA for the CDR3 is TGTGCCAGCAGCCTACTCGGAATAGCGAAGATTGAGCAGTTCTTC. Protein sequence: CASSLLGIAKIEQFF.

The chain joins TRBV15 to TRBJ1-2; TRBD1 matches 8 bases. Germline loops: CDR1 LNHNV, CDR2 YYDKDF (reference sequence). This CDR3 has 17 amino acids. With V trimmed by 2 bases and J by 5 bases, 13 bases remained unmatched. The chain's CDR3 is CATSRQGAISDHYGYTF. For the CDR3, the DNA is TGTGCCACCAGCAGACAGGGGGCGATTTCCGATCATTATGGCTACACCTTC.

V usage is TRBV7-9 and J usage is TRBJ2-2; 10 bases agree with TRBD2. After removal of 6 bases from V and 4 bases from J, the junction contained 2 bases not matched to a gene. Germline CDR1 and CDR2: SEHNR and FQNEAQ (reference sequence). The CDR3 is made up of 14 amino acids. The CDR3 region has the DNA TGTGCCAGCAGTCCTAGCGGGGGCACCGGGGAGCTGTTTTTT. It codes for CASSPSGGTGELFF. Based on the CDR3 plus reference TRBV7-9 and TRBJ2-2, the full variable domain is DTGVSQNPRHKITKRGQNVTFRCDPISEHNRLYWYRQTLGQGPEFLTYFQNEAQLEKSRLLSDRFSAERPKGSFSTLEIQRTEQGDSAMYLCASSPSGGTGELFFGEGSRLTVL.

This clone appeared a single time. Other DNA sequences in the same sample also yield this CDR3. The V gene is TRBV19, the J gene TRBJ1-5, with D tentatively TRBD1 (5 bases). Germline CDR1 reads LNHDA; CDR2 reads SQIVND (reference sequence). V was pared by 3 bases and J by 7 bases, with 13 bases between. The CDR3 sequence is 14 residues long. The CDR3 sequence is CASSIGQGGQPQHF. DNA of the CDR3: TGTGCCAGTAGTATCGGTCAGGGCGGCCAGCCCCAGCATTTT. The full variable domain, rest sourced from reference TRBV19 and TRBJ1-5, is DGGITQSPKYLFRKEGQNVTLSCEQNLNHDAMYWYRQDPGQGLRLIYYSQIVNDFQKGDIAEGYSVSREKKESFPLTVTSAQKNPTAFYLCASSIGQGGQPQHFGDGTRLSIL.

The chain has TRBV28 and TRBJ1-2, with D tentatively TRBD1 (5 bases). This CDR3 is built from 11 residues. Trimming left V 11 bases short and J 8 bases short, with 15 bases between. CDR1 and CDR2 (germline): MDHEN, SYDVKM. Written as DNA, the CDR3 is TGTGCCTGCGCAGGGTCGTCCGGCTACACCTTC. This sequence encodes CACAGSSGYTF.

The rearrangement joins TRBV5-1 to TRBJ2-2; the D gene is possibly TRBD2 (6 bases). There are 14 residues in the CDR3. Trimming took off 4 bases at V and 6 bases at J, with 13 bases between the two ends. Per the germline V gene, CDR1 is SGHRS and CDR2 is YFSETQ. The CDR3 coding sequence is TGCGCCAGCAGCGGCACCGGGGGTTCCGGGGAGCTGTTTTTT. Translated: CASSGTGGSGELFF.

Here the CDR3 reads CASSLITGLAVDTQYF. The CDR3 DNA reads TGTGCCAGCAGCTTAATCACGGGACTAGCTGTAGATACGCAGTATTTT. The chain employs TRBV7-8 and TRBJ2-3; 9 nucleotides agree with TRBD2. Germline CDR1 SGHVS, CDR2 FQNEAQ. The CDR3 totals 16 residues. The ends lost 2 bases at V and 5 bases at J; junction bases unmatched: 8. Supplemented by reference TRBV7-8 and TRBJ2-3, the full variable domain reads GAGVSQSPRYKVAKRGQDVALRCDPISGHVSLFWYQQALGQGPEFLTYFQNEAQLDKSGLPSDRFFAERPEGSVSTLKIQRTQQEDSAVYLCASSLITGLAVDTQYFGPGTRLTVL.

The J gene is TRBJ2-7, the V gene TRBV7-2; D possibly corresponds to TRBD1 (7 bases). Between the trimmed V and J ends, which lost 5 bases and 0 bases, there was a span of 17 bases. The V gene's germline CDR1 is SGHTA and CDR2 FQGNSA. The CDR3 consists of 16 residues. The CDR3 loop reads CASSRWRGPSSYEQYF. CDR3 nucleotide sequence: TGTGCCAGCAGCCGCTGGAGGGGGCCGAGCTCCTACGAGCAGTACTTC.

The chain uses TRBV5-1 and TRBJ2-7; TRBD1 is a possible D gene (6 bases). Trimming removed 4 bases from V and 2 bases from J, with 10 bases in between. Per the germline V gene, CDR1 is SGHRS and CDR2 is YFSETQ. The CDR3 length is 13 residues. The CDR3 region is CASSRPGAYEQYF. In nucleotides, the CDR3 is TGCGCCAGCAGCCGGCCAGGGGCCTACGAGCAGTACTTC.

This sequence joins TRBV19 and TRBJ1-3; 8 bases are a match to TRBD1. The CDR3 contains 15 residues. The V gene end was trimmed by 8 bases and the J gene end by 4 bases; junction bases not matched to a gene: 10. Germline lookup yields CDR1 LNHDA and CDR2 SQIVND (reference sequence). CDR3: CASGWGQADGNTIYF. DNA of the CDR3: TGTGCCAGTGGCTGGGGACAGGCCGACGGAAACACCATATATTTT.

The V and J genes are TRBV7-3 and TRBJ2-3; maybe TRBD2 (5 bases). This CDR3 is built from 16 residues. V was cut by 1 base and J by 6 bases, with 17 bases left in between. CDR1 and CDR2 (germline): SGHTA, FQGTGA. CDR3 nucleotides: TGTGCCAGCAGCTTAAAGTCAGGAGTCTCGGGGGATACGCAGTATTTT. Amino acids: CASSLKSGVSGDTQYF.

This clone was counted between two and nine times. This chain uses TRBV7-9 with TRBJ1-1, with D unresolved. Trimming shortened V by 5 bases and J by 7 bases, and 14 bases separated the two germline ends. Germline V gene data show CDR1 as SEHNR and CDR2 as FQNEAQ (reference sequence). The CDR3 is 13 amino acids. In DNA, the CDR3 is TGTGCCAGCAGCCACATCCGGGAGTTTGAAGCTTTCTTT. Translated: CASSHIREFEAFF.

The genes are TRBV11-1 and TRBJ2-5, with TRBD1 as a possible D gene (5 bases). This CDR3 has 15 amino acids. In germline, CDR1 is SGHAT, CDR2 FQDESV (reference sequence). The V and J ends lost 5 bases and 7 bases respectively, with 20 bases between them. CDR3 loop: CASSPRYSRVGTQYF. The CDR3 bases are TGTGCCAGCAGCCCGAGATATAGCAGGGTAGGGACCCAGTACTTC.

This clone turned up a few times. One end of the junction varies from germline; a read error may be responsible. The CDR3, as DNA: TGTGCCAGCAGTTTGGGACCGAGCTCTGGAAACACCATATATTTT. Translated, it gives CASSLGPSSGNTIYF. The gene calls are TRBV5-6 and TRBJ1-3, with D possibly TRBD1 on 5 matching bases. The CDR3 has 15 amino acids. Germline lookup yields CDR1 SGHDT and CDR2 YYEEEE.

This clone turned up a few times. The CDR3 DNA follows: TGTGCCAGCAGTACCGGGACAAGTTCTTCACCCCTCCACTTT. Translation gives CASSTGTSSSPLHF. The V and J genes are TRBV6-2 or TRBV6-3 and TRBJ1-6, with D perhaps matching TRBD1 (6 bases). The V and J ends lost 5 bases and 9 bases respectively, with 14 bases between them. The germline V gene has CDR1 MNHEY and CDR2 SVGEGT. This CDR3 is built from 14 residues.

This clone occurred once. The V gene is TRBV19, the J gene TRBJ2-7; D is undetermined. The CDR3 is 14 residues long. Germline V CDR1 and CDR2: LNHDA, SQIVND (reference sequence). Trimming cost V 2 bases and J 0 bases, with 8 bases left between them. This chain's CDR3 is CASSITWSSYEQYF. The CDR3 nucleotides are TGTGCCAGTAGTATAACTTGGTCCTCCTACGAGCAGTACTTC.

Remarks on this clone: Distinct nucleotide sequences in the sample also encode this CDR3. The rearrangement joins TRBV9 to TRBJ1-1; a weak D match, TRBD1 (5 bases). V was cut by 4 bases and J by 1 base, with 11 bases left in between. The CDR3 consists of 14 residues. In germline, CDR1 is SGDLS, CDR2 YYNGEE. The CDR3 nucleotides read TGTGCCAGCAGCCTAACAACAGGGAACACTGAAGCTTTCTTT. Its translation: CASSLTTGNTEAFF.

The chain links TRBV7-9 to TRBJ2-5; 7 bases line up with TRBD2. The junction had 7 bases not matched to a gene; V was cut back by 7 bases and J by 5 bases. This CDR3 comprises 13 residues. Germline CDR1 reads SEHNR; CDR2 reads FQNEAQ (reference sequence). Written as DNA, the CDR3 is TGTGCCAGCACCTCGGGAGGCCGGGAGACCCAGTACTTC. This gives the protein CASTSGGRETQYF.

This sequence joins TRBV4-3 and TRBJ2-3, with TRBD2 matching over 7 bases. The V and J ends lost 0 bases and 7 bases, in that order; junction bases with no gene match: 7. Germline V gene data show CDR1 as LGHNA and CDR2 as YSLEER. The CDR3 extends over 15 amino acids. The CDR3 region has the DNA TGCGCCAGCAGCCAAGATCTGGGGGGGTGGAATACGCAGTATTTT. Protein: CASSQDLGGWNTQYF.